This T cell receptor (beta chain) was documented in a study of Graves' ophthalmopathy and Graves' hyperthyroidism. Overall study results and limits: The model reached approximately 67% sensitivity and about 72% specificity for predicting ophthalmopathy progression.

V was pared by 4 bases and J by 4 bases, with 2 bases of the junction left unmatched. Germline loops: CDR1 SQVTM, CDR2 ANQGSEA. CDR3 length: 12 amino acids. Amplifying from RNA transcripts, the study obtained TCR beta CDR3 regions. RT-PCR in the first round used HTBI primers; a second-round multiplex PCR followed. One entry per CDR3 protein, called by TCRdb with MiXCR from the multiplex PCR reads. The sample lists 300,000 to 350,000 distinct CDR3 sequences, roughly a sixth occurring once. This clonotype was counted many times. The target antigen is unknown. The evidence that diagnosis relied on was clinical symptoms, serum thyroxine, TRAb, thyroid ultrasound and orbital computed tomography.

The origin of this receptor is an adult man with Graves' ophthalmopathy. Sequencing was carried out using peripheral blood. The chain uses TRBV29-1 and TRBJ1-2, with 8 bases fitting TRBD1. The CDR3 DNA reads TGCAGCGTTGGACAGGGGATCTATGGCTACACCTTC. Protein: CSVGQGIYGYTF.